This T cell receptor (beta chain) was found in a study of blood T cell repertoires in COVID-19. The method was immunoSEQ multiplex PCR; TCRdb's version includes in-frame clones alone and lacks a portion of them. The sample lists roughly 250,000 clones; roughly 89% were seen once. The germline V gene has CDR1 MGHRA and CDR2 YSYEKL. There are 16 residues in the CDR3. V lost 4 bases to trimming and J lost 8 bases; unmatched junction nucleotides: 13. This sequence joins TRBV4-1 and TRBJ2-1; 8 nucleotides match TRBD2. Sequencing was carried out using PBMCs or T cells enriched from blood (not recorded which). The sequence was collected from a woman under 40 with acute COVID-19. The CDR3 loop reads CASSLRDGGGFDEQFF. CDR3 nucleotides: TGCGCCAGCAGCCTCAGGGACGGGGGGGGATTCGATGAGCAGTTCTTC.